Listed here are 5 T cell receptor beta chains from one sample, sequenced in a study of human T cells and chemical hapten exposure. MiXCR was run by TCRdb on the 5' RACE reads, yielding one entry per CDR3 protein. The sample contains about 120,000 distinct CDR3 sequences, 15% to 20% of which appear only once. Extraction of total RNA was performed on unfractionated whole blood. The receptors derive from a human donor in good health.

This clonotype was picked up a small number of times. V and J are TRBV24-1 and TRBJ1-2; D unresolved. Germline CDR1 and CDR2: KGHDR and SFDVKD. CDR3 length equals 15 residues. Trimming removed 5 bases at V and 3 bases at J, with 15 bases between. CDR3 sequence: CATSAPRGGDYGYTF. The CDR3 bases are TGTGCCACCAGTGCCCCGCGGGGAGGCGACTATGGCTACACCTTC.

The V call is TRBV5-1, the J call TRBJ2-7; possible D gene TRBD1, 6 bases. Per germline, CDR1 SGHRS and CDR2 YFSETQ. The V end was cut by 4 bases, the J end by 1 base, with 18 bases between. This CDR3 spans 16 amino acids. The CDR3 sequence is CASSPQQGVRSYEQYF. The CDR3 bases are TGCGCCAGCAGCCCCCAACAGGGAGTCCGTTCCTACGAGCAGTACTTC.

V gene TRBV7-8 combines with J gene TRBJ2-7; possible D gene TRBD2, 6 bases. Germline CDR1 SGHVS, CDR2 FQNEAQ. The V gene lost 5 bases and the J gene lost 6 bases, with 23 bases spanning the gap. The CDR3 consists of 16 residues. The CDR3 reads CASSPKRGRGIGEQYF. The CDR3 coding sequence is TGTGCCAGCAGCCCAAAGAGGGGCCGGGGGATCGGCGAGCAGTACTTC.

The rearrangement uses TRBV5-4 and TRBJ1-3; 7 nucleotides align to TRBD1. The CDR3 contains 14 residues. Losses at the gene ends were 3 bases for V and 4 bases for J; bases not matched to a gene: 4. Germline V gene data show CDR1 as SGHNT and CDR2 as YYREEE (reference sequence). CDR3 region: CASSSPGQGNTIYF. The CDR3 DNA reads as TGTGCCAGCAGCTCACCGGGACAGGGAAACACCATATATTTT.

This chain uses TRBV6-5 with TRBJ1-1; D is unclear. Germline values: CDR1 MNHEY, CDR2 SVGAGI. Between the trimmed V and J ends, which lost 6 bases and 2 bases, there was a span of 10 bases. CDR3 length: 13 amino acids. The CDR3, as DNA: TGTGCCAGCAGCCTCACACGAAACACTGAAGCTTTCTTT. This sequence encodes CASSLTRNTEAFF.